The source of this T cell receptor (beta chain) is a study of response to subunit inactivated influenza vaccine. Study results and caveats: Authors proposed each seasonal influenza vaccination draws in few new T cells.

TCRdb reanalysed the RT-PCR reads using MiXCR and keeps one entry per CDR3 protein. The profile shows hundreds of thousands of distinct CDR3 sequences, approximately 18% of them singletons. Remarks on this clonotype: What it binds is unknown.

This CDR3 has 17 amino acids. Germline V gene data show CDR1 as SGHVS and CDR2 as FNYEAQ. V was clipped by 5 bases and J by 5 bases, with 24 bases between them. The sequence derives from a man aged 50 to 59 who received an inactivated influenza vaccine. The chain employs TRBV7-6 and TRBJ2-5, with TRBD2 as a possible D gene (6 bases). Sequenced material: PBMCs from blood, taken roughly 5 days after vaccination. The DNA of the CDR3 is TGTGCCAGCAGCCCGCTGGCGTATGTAGGGAGCGGGGAGACCCAGTACTTC. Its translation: CASSPLAYVGSGETQYF. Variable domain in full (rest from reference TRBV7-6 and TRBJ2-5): GAGVSQSPRYKVTKRGQDVALRCDPISGHVSLYWYRQALGQGPEFLTYFNYEAQQDKSGLPNDRFSAERPEGSISTLTIQRTEQRDSAMYRCASSPLAYVGSGETQYFGPGTRLLVL.